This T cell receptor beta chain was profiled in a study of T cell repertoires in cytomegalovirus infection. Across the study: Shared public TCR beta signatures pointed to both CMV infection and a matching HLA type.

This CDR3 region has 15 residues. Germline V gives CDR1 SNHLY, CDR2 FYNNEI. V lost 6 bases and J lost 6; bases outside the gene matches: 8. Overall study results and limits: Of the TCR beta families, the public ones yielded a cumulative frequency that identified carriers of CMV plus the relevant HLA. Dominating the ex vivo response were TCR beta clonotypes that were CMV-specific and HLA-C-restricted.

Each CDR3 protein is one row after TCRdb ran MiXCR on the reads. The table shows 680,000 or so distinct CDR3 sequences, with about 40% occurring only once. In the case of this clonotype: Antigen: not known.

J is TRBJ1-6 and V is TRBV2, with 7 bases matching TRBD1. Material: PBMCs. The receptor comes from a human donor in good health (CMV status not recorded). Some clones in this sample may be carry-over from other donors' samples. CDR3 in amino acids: CASSGPGQINSPLHF. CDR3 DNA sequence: TGTGCCAGCAGCGGACCGGGACAGATTAATTCACCCCTCCACTTT.